A single sample gave rise to the 7 T cell receptor beta chains below, sequenced in a study of T cell changes during pregnancy in multiple sclerosis. Sequencing used immunoSEQ multiplex PCR; TCRdb keeps in-frame clones, though not all of them. The sample has 19,000 or so clones; 80% to 90% are singletons. The material sequenced was CD8+ T cells from peripheral blood mononuclear cells, taken after pregnancy. All receptors derive from a female donor in good health, enrolled as a control in a pregnancy study.

V and J are TRBV25-1 and TRBJ2-7; D gene ambiguous. Germline CDR1 reads MGHDK; CDR2 reads SYGVNS. The CDR3 sequence is 11 residues long. Trimming pared 2 bases from V and 4 bases from J, leaving 3 bases between. The CDR3 sequence is CASSEVYEQYF. CDR3 bases: TGTGCCAGCAGTGAAGTATACGAGCAGTACTTC.

V and J are TRBV30 and TRBJ2-5, with D perhaps TRBD1 (6 bases). The CDR3 covers 13 residues. The germline CDR1 and CDR2 sequences are GTSNPN and SVGIG (reference sequence). Trimming cost V 0 bases and J 1 base, with 6 bases left between them. As DNA, the CDR3 is TGTGCCTGGAGTGTGGGGGCCCAAGAGACCCAGTACTTC. This gives the protein CAWSVGAQETQYF.

The chain couples TRBV6-5 to TRBJ2-5; 7 positions match TRBD1. The end of the DNA aligns better with TRBJ2-7, so the J call may be wrong. From germline, CDR1 is MNHEY and CDR2 SVGAGI. The CDR3 extends over 15 amino acids. This chain's CDR3 is CASSYGTGELYEQYF. CDR3 coding DNA: TGTGCCAGCAGTTACGGCACAGGGGAATTGTACGAGCAGTACTTC.

V usage is TRBV7-9 and J usage is TRBJ1-1, with 7 bases identical to TRBD1. V was pared by 4 bases and J by 9 bases, with 11 bases of the junction left unmatched. The CDR3 is 14 residues long. CDR1 is SEHNR and CDR2 is FQNEAQ in the germline V gene (reference sequence). Written as DNA, the CDR3 is TGTGCCAGCAGCTATCTTCGCGCGACAGGGAAAGCTTTCTTT. Its translation is CASSYLRATGKAFF.

J is TRBJ1-1 and V is TRBV27; D possibly corresponds to TRBD1 (5 bases). CDR1 MNHEY and CDR2 SMNVEV come from the germline V gene (reference sequence). The CDR3 contains 14 residues. V was trimmed by 8 bases and J by 0 bases, leaving 13 bases between them. The CDR3 sequence is CASAGGGLNTEAFF. The CDR3 DNA follows: TGTGCCAGCGCGGGGGGGGGTTTGAACACTGAAGCTTTCTTT.

The chain uses TRBV6-6 and TRBJ1-2; TRBD1 matches at 10 bases. The germline CDR1 and CDR2 sequences are MNHNY and SVGAGI (reference sequence). Losses at the gene ends were 7 bases for V and 2 bases for J; bases not matched to a gene: 4. This CDR3 region has 14 residues. The CDR3 protein is CASKPGQGNYGYTF. The CDR3 DNA follows: TGTGCCAGCAAACCGGGACAGGGGAACTATGGCTACACCTTC.

The V gene is TRBV13, the J gene TRBJ2-7; 13 bases map to TRBD2. Per germline, CDR1 PRHDT and CDR2 FYEKMQ (reference sequence). CDR3 length equals 17 residues. The junction had 10 bases not matched to a gene; V was cut back by 5 bases and J by 3 bases. CDR3 in amino acids: CASSDFKLAGGDYEQYF. The CDR3 DNA follows: TGTGCCAGCAGCGATTTCAAACTAGCGGGGGGGGACTACGAGCAGTACTTC.